This record covers a single T cell receptor beta chain. These data originate in a study of identifying expanded T cells in peripheral blood. Clones were read by immunoSEQ multiplex PCR, and TCRdb kept only the in-frame ones, dropping some. Of about 100,000 clones in the sample, approximately 88% were seen once. CDR1 and CDR2 from the germline V gene are SGDLS and YYNGEE. The V and J ends lost 0 bases and 4 bases respectively, with 9 bases between them. The CDR3 contains 14 residues. The TCR was taken from a person aged 18 to 70 in good health. The V call is TRBV9, the J call TRBJ2-3; D gene ambiguous. The sample comprised blood. The CDR3 nucleotides are TGTGCCAGCAGCGTAGCGGCGGTTGCAGATACGCAGTATTTT. This gives the protein CASSVAAVADTQYF.